A selection of T cell receptor beta chains follows, all from one sample in a study of cytomegalovirus exposure and HLA in healthy donors. TCRdb's table, derived via immunoSEQ multiplex PCR, lists solely in-frame clones and lacks some. The table records under 150,000 clones, 80% of them present only once. Sequencing was carried out using PBMCs. These receptors were collected from a young man in good health and CMV-seronegative. Both conserved end residues are part of each CDR3. A D gene is named only where the DNA matches it firmly. Clone size is given for some rows only: seen once, a few or many times, or a class if the clone is expanded.

V gene,D gene,clone size,J gene,CDR3 protein,CDR3 DNA
TRBV19,TRBD2,.,TRBJ2-7,CASSALRTSGSSYEQYF,TGTGCCAGTAGTGCCCTGCGGACTAGCGGGAGCTCCTACGAGCAGTACTTC
TRBV4-1,.,.,TRBJ2-1,CASSKGGQWGEQFF,TGCGCCAGCAGCAAAGGAGGGCAGTGGGGTGAGCAGTTCTTC
TRBV4-1,TRBD1,.,TRBJ2-5,CASSQEPPDRYQETQYF,TGCGCCAGCAGCCAAGAACCCCCGGACAGGTACCAAGAGACCCAGTACTTC
TRBV6-6,TRBD2,.,TRBJ2-7,CASSGNSYEQYF,TGTGCCAGTAGCGGGAACTCCTACGAGCAGTACTTC
TRBV5-1,TRBD1,.,TRBJ1-1,CASSVNVDRDVAFF,TGCGCCAGCAGCGTGAATGTGGACAGGGATGTAGCTTTCTTT
TRBV6-5,TRBD1,.,TRBJ2-7,CASRTGTATYEQYF,TGTGCCAGCAGGACAGGGACAGCAACCTACGAGCAGTACTTC
TRBV28,.,few,TRBJ2-7,CASSPSGFYEQYF,TGTGCCAGCAGTCCATCAGGGTTCTACGAGCAGTACTTC
TRBV28,.,.,TRBJ2-2,CASSWGTNTGELFF,TGTGCCAGCAGTTGGGGGACAAACACCGGGGAGCTGTTTTTT
TRBV2,.,.,TRBJ1-2,CASSPNYGYPF,TGTGCCAGCAGCCCCAACTATGGCTACCCCTTC
TRBV5-1,.,.,TRBJ2-7,CASSYSARGLDEQYF,TGCGCCAGCAGCTACTCCGCGCGGGGTTTGGACGAGCAGTACTTC
TRBV6-5,.,few,TRBJ2-5,CASSYTDSSGTQYF,TGTGCCAGCAGTTACACGGACAGCTCGGGAACCCAGTACTTC
TRBV9,.,.,TRBJ1-3,CASSVTDPWDTIYF,TGTGCCAGCAGCGTGACAGACCCCTGGGACACCATATATTTT
TRBV11-2,.,.,TRBJ1-1,CASSSGLGGADTEAFF,TGTGCCAGCAGCTCCGGCCTAGGGGGGGCCGACACTGAAGCTTTCTTT
TRBV28,.,.,TRBJ1-1,CASSAVNTEAFF,TGTGCCAGCAGTGCGGTAAACACTGAAGCTTTCTTT
TRBV11-2,.,.,TRBJ1-1,CASSGQIVNTEAFF,TGTGCCAGCAGCGGACAGATCGTGAACACTGAAGCTTTCTTT
TRBV7-2,TRBD1,.,TRBJ2-7,CASSSTTGGYEQYF,TGTGCCAGCAGCTCGACGACAGGGGGTTACGAGCAGTACTTC
TRBV11-2,TRBD2,once,TRBJ2-2,CASSLPGTSESGELFF,TGTGCCAGCAGCTTACCCGGGACTAGCGAATCCGGGGAGCTGTTTTTT
TRBV18,.,.,TRBJ1-6,CASSPSGIDSPLHF,TGTGCCAGCTCACCATCGGGGATCGATTCACCCCTCCACTTT
TRBV7-9,TRBD2,few,TRBJ2-3,CASSLGLAGVDTQYF,TGTGCCAGCAGCTTAGGACTAGCGGGAGTAGATACGCAGTATTTT
TRBV6-5,.,.,TRBJ2-1,CASSYSPAYNEQFF,TGTGCCAGCAGTTACTCGCCAGCCTACAATGAGCAGTTCTTC
TRBV9,TRBD2,.,TRBJ2-1,CASSVQRDGYNEQFF,TGTGCCAGCAGCGTACAGCGGGACGGCTACAATGAGCAGTTCTTC
TRBV19,.,few,TRBJ1-5,CASSRGQNNQPQHF,TGTGCCAGTAGCCGAGGACAGAACAATCAGCCCCAGCATTTT
TRBV14,TRBD2,.,TRBJ2-1,CASSPRLAGVGNEQFF,TGTGCCAGCAGCCCTCGACTAGCGGGAGTGGGCAATGAGCAGTTCTTC
TRBV27,TRBD2,.,TRBJ2-7,CASSSLWTSGDYEQYF,TGTGCCAGCAGTTCCCTGTGGACTAGCGGCGACTACGAGCAGTACTTC
TRBV19,.,.,TRBJ1-1,CASGRPEAFF,TGTGCCAGTGGGAGACCTGAAGCTTTCTTT
TRBV5-6,.,.,TRBJ2-6,CASSFGGGGANVLTF,TGTGCCAGCAGCTTTGGAGGAGGTGGGGCCAACGTCCTGACTTTC
TRBV9,.,.,TRBJ2-5,CASSVEGGQETQYF,TGTGCCAGCAGCGTAGAAGGGGGACAAGAGACCCAGTACTTC
TRBV27,.,.,TRBJ2-7,CASSLVFAQSTYEQYF,TGTGCCAGCAGCCTCGTTTTTGCCCAGTCAACCTACGAGCAGTACTTC
TRBV4-2,TRBD2,.,TRBJ2-3,CASSHDPIGLADTDTQYF,TGTGCCAGCAGCCACGACCCTATAGGACTAGCGGATACAGATACGCAGTATTTT
TRBV27,.,.,TRBJ2-7,CASSFQEAYEQYF,TGTGCCAGCAGTTTCCAGGAAGCCTACGAGCAGTACTTC
TRBV19,TRBD1,.,TRBJ1-4,CASSIGTATNEKLFF,TGTGCCAGTAGTATCGGGACAGCAACTAATGAAAAACTGTTTTTT